A single sample is the source of the 3 T cell receptor beta chains below, sequenced in a study of blood T cells in healthy people across ages. The second PCR ran 7 to 11 cycles with a sample-barcoded 5' primer and J-beta primers. TCRdb processed the 5' RACE reads anew with MiXCR; each CDR3 protein has one entry. The top ten hold 7.9% of the sample, which has 1.5 million or so distinct CDR3 sequences, approximately 38% seen once. Specimen: blood. The receptors here all came from a woman aged 18-29 years in good health.

The rearrangement uses TRBV29-1 and TRBJ2-1; D not resolved. The germline CDR1 and CDR2 sequences are SQVTM and ANQGSEA. The ends were cut back, 6 bases at V and 0 bases at J, with 15 bases in the middle. The CDR3 length is 15 residues. The CDR3 DNA reads TGCAGCGTGGCTAAAGGGTGGAACTCCTACAATGAGCAGTTCTTC. Translating it yields CSVAKGWNSYNEQFF.

The chain links TRBV15 to TRBJ2-3, with D hard to call. The CDR3 consists of 13 residues. In germline, CDR1 is LNHNV, CDR2 YYDKDF (reference sequence). Trimming stripped 5 bases from V and 0 bases from J, with 6 bases between. In DNA form, the CDR3 reads TGTGCCACCAGCTCAGCCAGCACAGATACGCAGTATTTT. Translated, it gives CATSSASTDTQYF.

The V call is TRBV4-1, the J call TRBJ2-1, with a possible D match to TRBD2 (5 bases). The CDR3 is made up of 11 amino acids. CDR1 and CDR2 from the germline V gene are MGHRA and YSYEKL. V lost 8 bases and J 13 bases, leaving 15 bases between the germline ends. Here the CDR3 DNA reads TGCGCCAGCGGCACATCCGGGATTCAGTTCTTC. It specifies CASGTSGIQFF.